Described below is a single T cell receptor (beta chain) sequence and its context. The data belong to a study of T cell changes during pregnancy in multiple sclerosis. The table came from immunoSEQ multiplex PCR; TCRdb's copy has only in-frame clones and leaves some out. The sample has about 59,000 clones; about 94% are singletons. CDR3 length: 15 residues. The germline V gene encodes CDR1 GTSNPN and CDR2 SVGIG (reference sequence). The V end was cut by 0 bases, the J end by 2 bases, with 12 bases between. This receptor was identified in a female donor with multiple sclerosis, enrolled in a pregnancy study. This chain uses TRBV30 with TRBJ2-3, with D unresolved. The starting material was CD8+ T cells from peripheral blood mononuclear cells, obtained in the third trimester of pregnancy. The CDR3 reads CAWSVHPGYTDTQYF. CDR3 coding DNA: TGTGCCTGGAGTGTACACCCGGGTTACACAGATACGCAGTATTTT. The entire variable domain, with the rest obtained from reference TRBV30 and TRBJ2-3, is as follows: SQTIHQWPATLVQPVGSPLSLECTVEGTSNPNLYWYRQAAGRGLQLLFYSVGIGQISSEVPQNLSASRPQDRQFILSSKKLLLSDSGFYLCAWSVHPGYTDTQYFGPGTRLTVL.